This TCR beta chain stems from a study of CD8 T cells in Susac syndrome. Isolation of CD8+ and CD4+ T cells was performed negatively, whereas enrichment of TEMRA cells was done by FACS. RNA amounts of roughly 0.5 to 1 ug underwent reverse transcription with random hexamers. TCRdb reprocessed the immunoSEQ multiplex PCR reads via MiXCR and lists one record per CDR3 protein. The table lists hundreds of thousands of distinct CDR3 sequences, around 90% of them singletons. Looked up from germline, CDR1 is ENHRY and CDR2 is SYGVKD. The junction had 16 bases not matched to a gene; V was cut back by 3 bases and J by 4 bases. The CDR3 is 19 residues long.

The chain combines TRBV10-3 with TRBJ2-1; TRBD2 matches 9 bases. Source material: CD8+ T cells from PBMCs. The TCR was taken from a human donor with multiple sclerosis. The CDR3 coding sequence is TGTGCCATCAGTGACCATGCACCTTTGAGCGGGAGGCCGTACAATGAGCAGTTCTTC. Its translation is CAISDHAPLSGRPYNEQFF.